This is a list of T cell receptor beta chains from one sample in a study of radiation and T cells in renal cell carcinoma. Assay used: immunoSEQ multiplex PCR; TCRdb lists only in-frame clones, some missing. The sample lists fewer than 200,000 clones, 88% occurring once. The sequenced sample was blood, obtained from a patient whose treatment included radiotherapy and nephrectomy. The origin of the receptors is a woman in her forties or fifties with renal cell carcinoma. Both conserved end residues are part of each CDR3. Each record gives: V gene, clone size, D gene, J gene, CDR3 protein, CDR3 DNA. A D gene is named only where the DNA matches it firmly. The size of a clone is reported for some rows only, either as once, few or many, or as a class for expanded clones.

>TRBV5-6|-|TRBD1|TRBJ1-1
CASSDRGPGTEAFF
TGTGCCAGCTCGGACAGGGGGCCTGGCACTGAAGCTTTCTTT
>TRBV19|once|TRBD1|TRBJ1-5
CASKRTGRGNQPQHF
TGTGCCAGTAAGCGGACAGGGAGAGGGAATCAGCCCCAGCATTTT
>TRBV19|-|TRBD1|TRBJ1-5
CASILTGYSNQPQHF
TGTGCCAGTATCCTGACAGGGTATAGCAATCAGCCCCAGCATTTT
>TRBV11-2|-|TRBD2|TRBJ2-7
CASSPQLAAYYEQYF
TGTGCCAGCAGCCCGCAACTAGCGGCTTACTACGAGCAGTACTTC
>TRBV4-1|-|-|TRBJ1-2
CASSQGRGTAANYGYTF
TGCGCCAGCAGCCAAGGACGAGGGACGGCAGCTAACTATGGCTACACCTTC
>TRBV6-5|-|-|TRBJ1-5
CASSLTQGNQPQHF
TGTGCCAGCAGTTTAACGCAGGGAAATCAGCCCCAGCATTTT
>TRBV25-1|few|-|TRBJ2-7
CASSVSYEQYF
TGTGCCAGCAGTGTATCTTACGAGCAGTACTTC
>TRBV13|-|-|TRBJ2-6
CASRGQGEAGANVLTF
TGTGCCAGCAGGGGGCAGGGGGAGGCCGGGGCCAACGTCCTGACTTTC
>TRBV2|few|-|TRBJ1-1
CASSGWVAEAFF
TGTGCCAGCAGTGGTTGGGTCGCTGAAGCTTTCTTT
>TRBV6-1|-|TRBD1|TRBJ1-5
CASSRDRGNQPQHF
TGTGCCAGCAGCCGGGACAGGGGAAATCAGCCCCAGCATTTT
>TRBV5-4|-|-|TRBJ1-4
CASSTPHEGGNEKLFF
TGTGCCAGCAGCACCCCTCACGAGGGAGGTAATGAAAAACTGTTTTTT
>TRBV2|-|-|TRBJ1-2
CASSIGRDGGYTF
TGTGCCAGCAGTATTGGACGGGACGGTGGCTACACCTTC
>TRBV5-6|-|-|TRBJ1-5
CASSSWDSNQPQHF
TGTGCCAGCAGCTCATGGGATAGCAATCAGCCCCAGCATTTT
>TRBV7-2|-|TRBD2|TRBJ2-7
CASSVRYSGGAYEQYF
TGTGCCAGCAGCGTGCGGTATAGCGGGGGGGCATACGAGCAGTACTTC
>TRBV6-1|-|-|TRBJ2-3
CASGWGSTDTQYF
TGTGCCAGCGGGTGGGGGTCCACAGATACGCAGTATTTT
>TRBV6-6|-|-|TRBJ1-2
CASSLQEFRGYTF
TGTGCCAGCAGCCTACAGGAATTCCGTGGCTACACCTTC
>TRBV12-5|-|-|TRBJ2-5
CASGLFIETQYF
TGTGCTAGTGGTTTGTTTATAGAGACCCAGTACTTC
>TRBV7-3|-|TRBD2|TRBJ2-3
CASSFTSGGANTQYF
TGTGCCAGCAGTTTTACTAGCGGGGGGGCAAATACGCAGTATTTT
>TRBV18|-|-|TRBJ1-1
CASSPPPQKGNTEAFF
TGTGCCAGCTCACCGCCCCCCCAAAAAGGGAACACTGAAGCTTTCTTT
>TRBV19|-|TRBD1|TRBJ1-1
CASSADRETEAFF
TGTGCCAGTAGTGCTGACAGGGAAACTGAAGCTTTCTTT
>TRBV5-1|-|TRBD2|TRBJ2-1
CASSLEGGGYNEQFF
TGCGCCAGCAGCTTAGAAGGCGGGGGGTACAATGAGCAGTTCTTC
>TRBV2|-|-|TRBJ1-5
CASSDYGELNQPQHF
TGTGCCAGCAGTGATTACGGAGAACTCAATCAGCCCCAGCATTTT
>TRBV27|-|-|TRBJ2-2
CASSLGLPPNTGELFF
TGTGCCAGCAGTTTAGGCCTTCCCCCGAACACCGGGGAGCTGTTTTTT
>TRBV9|-|-|TRBJ1-2
CASSVDLNYNYGYTF
TGTGCCAGCAGCGTAGACTTAAACTATAACTATGGCTACACCTTC
>TRBV2|-|-|TRBJ1-1
CASSEERTYTEAFF
TGTGCCAGCAGTGAAGAAAGGACCTACACTGAAGCTTTCTTT
>TRBV2|-|TRBD1|TRBJ1-4
CASSVDRGVGEKLFF
TGTGCCAGCAGTGTTGACAGGGGGGTTGGGGAAAAACTGTTTTTT
>TRBV5-6|-|TRBD1|TRBJ1-6
CASSAGQGVGNSPLHF
TGTGCCAGCAGCGCGGGACAGGGGGTAGGGAATTCACCCCTCCACTTT
>TRBV6-1|-|-|TRBJ1-1
CASRDRTVFGEAFF
TGTGCCAGCAGGGATAGGACAGTTTTCGGTGAAGCTTTCTTT
>TRBV4-2|-|TRBD2|TRBJ2-2
CASSQDRSGGASTGELFF
TGTGCCAGCAGCCAAGATCGGAGCGGGGGGGCTTCCACCGGGGAGCTGTTTTTT
>TRBV14|-|-|TRBJ1-5
CASSQGNQPQHF
TGTGCCAGCAGCCAAGGCAATCAGCCCCAGCATTTT
>TRBV9|-|-|TRBJ1-1
CASSVGDRKNTEAFF
TGTGCCAGCAGCGTAGGTGACAGGAAGAACACTGAAGCTTTCTTT
>TRBV6-1|-|TRBD1|TRBJ2-3
CASSEARGQGFTDTQYF
TGTGCCAGCAGTGAAGCCCGGGGACAGGGGTTTACAGATACGCAGTATTTT
>TRBV11-2|-|-|TRBJ2-7
CASSTSYEQYF
TGTGCCAGCAGCACCTCCTACGAGCAGTACTTC
>TRBV5-1|-|-|TRBJ1-3
CASSSQTGNTIYF
TGCGCCAGCAGCTCGCAGACTGGAAACACCATATATTTT
>TRBV4-1|-|-|TRBJ1-2
CASSQVAGLGGYTF
TGCGCCAGCAGCCAAGTGGCGGGGCTCGGTGGCTACACCTTC
>TRBV5-4|-|TRBD2|TRBJ2-3
CASSSGLAGEDTQYF
TGTGCCAGCAGCTCGGGACTAGCGGGGGAAGATACGCAGTATTTT
>TRBV5-6|-|-|TRBJ1-5
CASSRTVNQPQHF
TGTGCCAGCAGCCGGACAGTCAATCAGCCCCAGCATTTT
>TRBV5-1|-|TRBD1|TRBJ2-7
CASSLGTGVDNEQYF
TGCGCCAGCAGCTTGGGGACAGGGGTAGACAACGAGCAGTACTTC
>TRBV2|-|-|TRBJ1-4
CASDFWGRLNEKLFF
TGTGCCAGCGATTTTTGGGGCAGACTTAATGAAAAACTGTTTTTT
>TRBV6-1|-|-|TRBJ2-5
CASSGSSQETQYF
TGTGCCAGCAGCGGTAGCTCCCAAGAGACCCAGTACTTC
>TRBV18|-|TRBD2|TRBJ2-7
CASSPGGGAHEQYF
TGTGCCAGCTCACCAGGGGGAGGGGCCCACGAGCAGTACTTC
>TRBV19|-|-|TRBJ2-3
CASRLGQDTQYF
TGTGCCAGCCGACTAGGGCAGGATACGCAGTATTTT